Shown below are 2 T cell receptor beta chains from a single sample sequenced in a study of monozygotic twins with inflammatory bowel disease. Using the 5' RACE reads, TCRdb records one entry per CDR3 protein without DNA. This sample's table has just over 300,000 distinct CDR3 sequences. The specimen was blood. These receptors were collected from a human donor with ulcerative colitis or Crohn's disease, or a healthy co-twin of an affected twin (not recorded which).

The V gene is TRBV9, the J gene TRBJ2-1; TCRdb's assignment of TRBD2 cannot be checked, as there is no DNA. The germline V gene encodes CDR1 SGDLS and CDR2 YYNGEE. CDR3 size: 17 residues. CDR3 protein: CASSEHLGLAGQNEQFF.

The J gene is TRBJ2-1, the V gene TRBV5-1; TCRdb's assignment of TRBD2 cannot be checked, as there is no DNA. In germline, CDR1 is SGHRS, CDR2 YFSETQ. The CDR3 covers 13 residues. Here the CDR3 reads CASSRGGYNEQFF.